This T cell receptor beta chain is from a study of CD8+ T cells in alopecia areata. The study, taken as a whole, reports: Scalp sample sequencing also detects resident alphabeta T cells of normal skin.

As for this clone: Its antigen is still unknown.

This CDR3 spans 16 amino acids. CDR1 SGHRS and CDR2 YFSETQ come from the germline V gene. Trimming left V 3 bases short and J 0 bases short, with 10 bases between. T lymphocytes (CD4+ and CD8+) were sorted from PBMCs. Extracted RNA was reverse transcribed into cDNA, the sequencing template. Produced via immunoSEQ multiplex PCR; TCRdb's table is partial and in-frame only. In the table there are some 180,000 clones, roughly 50% of which are singletons. The chain is built from TRBV5-1 and TRBJ2-6, with D possibly TRBD1 on 6 matching bases. What was sequenced was CD8+ T cells sorted from blood. The clonotype was recovered from a human donor in good health. The CDR3 coding sequence is TGCGCCAGCAGCTGGACAGTGGTCTCTGGGGCCAACGTCCTGACTTTC. Its protein product is CASSWTVVSGANVLTF.